The 17 T cell receptor beta chains below were found in one sample sequenced in a study of blood T cell repertoires in COVID-19 (dated by TCRdb to 2019 to 2021). The method was the immunoSEQ multiplex PCR assay. Here the immuneACCESS table is served through TCRdb, limited to in-frame sequences with V and J called. Missing clones are a known gap in these copies; in checked studies unresolved V genes cover under half, and the rest lacks a known reason. The sample records about 210,000 clones, approximately 90% of which are singletons. Roughly 1.2% of the sample rests with the top ten. The sample consisted of peripheral blood. The receptors were sampled from a young man with acute or convalescent COVID-19.

The chain carries TRBV5-6 and TRBJ1-2; possibly TRBD1 for D (5 bases). From germline, CDR1 is SGHDT and CDR2 YYEEEE. The CDR3 runs 14 residues. V was shortened by 1 base and J by 3 bases, with 10 bases between the two germline ends. The CDR3 DNA follows: TGTGCCAGCAGCTTGCACGGCAGGGACTATGGCTACACCTTC. It yields the protein CASSLHGRDYGYTF.

The chain carries TRBV5-6 and TRBJ1-1, with D possibly TRBD1 on 5 matching bases. This CDR3 has 14 residues. CDR1 is SGHDT, CDR2 YYEEEE, per germline. Trimming pared 2 bases from V and 5 bases from J, leaving 13 bases between. CDR3 sequence (DNA): TGTGCCAGCAGCTTCGGGGGGAGAGAGACTGAAGCTTTCTTT. It codes for CASSFGGRETEAFF.

This clone was recorded only once. This chain joins TRBV28 and TRBJ1-2; D not certain. Germline CDR1 and CDR2: MDHEN and SYDVKM. This CDR3 has 16 amino acids. V gave up 2 bases and J gave up 8 bases, with 21 bases separating them. Here the CDR3 DNA reads TGTGCCAGCAGTTTAGGCGGGTCAAGGGCTAAAGGGGGCTACACCTTC. Protein: CASSLGGSRAKGGYTF.

This clone appeared once. The chain recombines TRBV29-1 with TRBJ2-7; possibly TRBD1 for D (6 bases). Deletions cut 2 bases from V and 2 bases from J, with 13 bases between. This CDR3 comprises 14 residues. The germline V gene has CDR1 SQVTM and CDR2 ANQGSEA. In nucleotides, the CDR3 is TGCAGCGTTGAAAGCAGGGGAAAAACCTACGAGCAGTACTTC. Translating it yields CSVESRGKTYEQYF.

The rearrangement links TRBV7-3 to TRBJ2-3; D call uncertain. This CDR3 is built from 14 residues. V lost 2 bases, J lost 0 bases, and 6 bases lay in between. CDR1 SGHTA and CDR2 FQGTGA come from the germline V gene. CDR3 in amino acids: CASSLDGSTDTQYF. The CDR3 DNA is TGTGCCAGCAGCTTAGACGGGAGCACAGATACGCAGTATTTT.

The sample holds a few counts of this clone. The genes are TRBV2 and TRBJ2-1, with 10 bases lining up with TRBD2. The CDR3 runs to 14 residues. With V trimmed by 6 bases and J by 9 bases, 8 bases remained unmatched. Germline V lookup: CDR1 SNHLY, CDR2 FYNNEI. The CDR3 loop is CASSGAGGLGEQFF. CDR3 DNA: TGTGCCAGCAGCGGAGCGGGAGGGCTTGGTGAGCAGTTCTTC.

The genes are TRBV5-8 and TRBJ2-3; TRBD1 aligns across 10 bases. This CDR3 region has 14 residues. The V and J ends lost 5 bases and 11 bases, in that order; junction bases with no gene match: 11. Germline assignment: CDR1 SGHTS and CDR2 YDEGEE. CDR3 DNA: TGTGCCAGCAGTTCCCGGGACAGGGGTATTAAGCAGTATTTT. It encodes CASSSRDRGIKQYF. Based on the CDR3 plus reference TRBV5-8 and TRBJ2-3, the full variable domain is EAGVTQSPTHLIKTRGQQATLRCSPISGHTSVYWYQQALGLGLQFLLWYDEGEERNRGNFPPRFSGRQFPNYSSELNVNALELEDSALYLCASSSRDRGIKQYFGPGTRLTVL.

The V and J genes are TRBV30 and TRBJ1-1; D gene ambiguous. The CDR3 totals 13 residues. Germline V gives CDR1 GTSNPN, CDR2 SVGIG (reference sequence). Deletions cut 2 bases from V and 0 bases from J, with 7 bases between. DNA for the CDR3: TGTGCCTGGAGTTTGGGCCTGAACACTGAAGCTTTCTTT. Amino acids: CAWSLGLNTEAFF.

V usage is TRBV19 and J usage is TRBJ2-2, with 9 nucleotides matching TRBD1. The CDR3 loop spans 18 amino acids. V trimming: 3 bases; J trimming: 4 bases; junction bases outside the gene matches: 12. Germline loops: CDR1 LNHDA, CDR2 SQIVND (reference sequence). CDR3 amino acids: CASSIIRSRDRVTGELFF. CDR3 DNA: TGTGCCAGTAGTATTATCCGCAGCCGGGACAGGGTCACCGGGGAGCTGTTTTTT.

CDR3 protein: CAIQLFSGRTDTQYF. CDR3 DNA sequence: TGTGCCATCCAATTATTTAGCGGTCGCACAGATACGCAGTATTTT. This rearrangement joins TRBV10-3 to TRBJ2-3; the D gene is possibly TRBD2 (6 bases). V was pared by 8 bases and J by 1 base, with 16 bases between. The CDR3 totals 15 residues. The germline CDR1 and CDR2 sequences are ENHRY and SYGVKD.

The chain recombines TRBV6-1 with TRBJ1-1, with unresolved D. Trimming cost V 5 bases and J 4 bases, with 14 bases left between them. CDR1 is MNHNS, CDR2 SASEGT, per germline. The CDR3 totals 14 residues. CDR3 sequence (DNA): TGTGCCAGCAGTTCCTCGGGAACTGGCACTGAAGCTTTCTTT. This codes for CASSSSGTGTEAFF.

V usage is TRBV7-3 and J usage is TRBJ2-6; D unresolved. This CDR3 has 17 amino acids. Germline V gives CDR1 SGHTA, CDR2 FQGTGA. Between the trimmed V and J ends, which lost 1 base and 0 bases, there was a span of 10 bases. The CDR3 DNA follows: TGTGCCAGCAGCTTAAGGCAGTTAAGCTCTGGGGCCAACGTCCTGACTTTC. Residues: CASSLRQLSSGANVLTF.

V gene TRBV7-8 combines with J gene TRBJ2-3; TRBD2 agrees at 11 bases. Germline assignment: CDR1 SGHVS and CDR2 FQNEAQ. CDR3 size: 18 residues. After removal of 4 bases from V and 5 bases from J, the junction contained 14 bases not matched to a gene. The CDR3 region has the DNA TGTGCCAGCAGCTCAGGGGGATTAGCGGGAGGGGTATTAGATACGCAGTATTTT. Translated, it gives CASSSGGLAGGVLDTQYF. Based on the CDR3 plus reference TRBV7-8 and TRBJ2-3, the full variable domain is GAGVSQSPRYKVAKRGQDVALRCDPISGHVSLFWYQQALGQGPEFLTYFQNEAQLDKSGLPSDRFFAERPEGSVSTLKIQRTQQEDSAVYLCASSSGGLAGGVLDTQYFGPGTRLTVL.

This rearrangement joins TRBV19 to TRBJ2-1, with 8 nucleotides matching TRBD1. The CDR3 consists of 17 residues. CDR1 and CDR2 from the germline V gene are LNHDA and SQIVND (reference sequence). Trimming took 3 bases from V and 8 from J; bases not matched to a gene: 15. CDR3 sequence (DNA): TGTGCCAGTAGTATTGGCCCAGGGGGCGTAAGGGGTCATGAGCAGTTCTTC. Translation gives CASSIGPGGVRGHEQFF.

CDR3 sequence (DNA): TGTGCCAGCAGCTTGGGCAGCACAGGGACCTACGAGCAGTACTTC. It yields the protein CASSLGSTGTYEQYF. The chain joins TRBV5-5 to TRBJ2-7, with D perhaps TRBD1 (6 bases). The V and J ends lost 0 bases and 2 bases respectively, with 12 bases between them. Germline V gene data show CDR1 as SGHKS and CDR2 as YYEKEE (reference sequence). The CDR3 extends over 15 amino acids.

This chain links TRBV28 with TRBJ1-4, with 7 nucleotides matching TRBD1. Germline assignment: CDR1 MDHEN and CDR2 SYDVKM. V lost 2 bases to trimming and J lost 7 bases; unmatched junction nucleotides: 4. The CDR3 length is 14 residues. For the CDR3, the DNA is TGTGCCAGCAGTTTAAACAGGGGCCTTGAAAAACTGTTTTTT. Amino acid sequence: CASSLNRGLEKLFF.

This rearrangement joins TRBV5-4 to TRBJ2-1; 8 bases match TRBD2. Germline V gene sequence: CDR1 SGHNT, CDR2 YYREEE (reference sequence). CDR3 size: 14 residues. Trimming removed 3 bases from V and 7 bases from J; junction bases left unmatched: 6. Here the CDR3 reads CASSSRTSRNEQFF. The CDR3 DNA is TGTGCCAGCAGCTCAAGGACTAGCAGGAATGAGCAGTTCTTC.